This passage covers 14 T cell receptor beta chains from one sample sequenced in a study of T cells in Graves' hyperthyroidism and ophthalmopathy. RNA transcripts were the template for amplifying TCR beta CDR3 regions. Initially, a first-round RT-PCR of the TCR CDR3 employed the HTBI primer set. One entry per CDR3 protein results from TCRdb running MiXCR on the multiplex PCR reads. This repertoire shows 250,000 to 300,000 distinct CDR3 sequences, over 15% found once; its top ten account for around 61%. Material: blood. These receptors all come from a woman aged 55-75 years with Graves' ophthalmopathy.

The chain uses TRBV27 and TRBJ2-2, with 7 bases identical to TRBD1. The CDR3 totals 14 residues. The V segment lost 11 bases and the J segment 0 bases; nucleotides outside the gene matches: 6. The germline gives CDR1 MNHEY, CDR2 SMNVEV (reference sequence). CDR3 in DNA: TGTGCCTCAAGGGGGCGGCCGAACACCGGGGAGCTGTTTTTT. It codes for CASRGRPNTGELFF.

Many counts were recorded for this clonotype. The rearrangement links TRBV18 to TRBJ1-1; weak D call: TRBD1 (5 bases). This CDR3 has 14 amino acids. Germline CDR1 and CDR2: KGHSH and LQKENI. The germline V and J ends were trimmed by 4 bases and 7 bases, with 16 bases remaining between them. CDR3 amino acids: CASSLNLGGNEAFF. In DNA form, the CDR3 reads TGTGCCAGCTCACTAAATCTCGGGGGGAATGAAGCTTTCTTT.

This clonotype was seen once. V is TRBV27 and J is TRBJ1-1; possible D gene TRBD1, 5 bases. CDR1 is MNHEY and CDR2 is SMNVEV in the germline V gene (reference sequence). V was trimmed by 3 bases and J by 4 bases, leaving 15 bases between them. This CDR3 is built from 15 residues. CDR3 sequence: CASSLGPSGGTEAFF. CDR3 nucleotides: TGTGCCAGCAGTTTGGGGCCCTCCGGGGGCACTGAAGCTTTCTTT.

This chain joins TRBV6-1 and TRBJ1-6; D ambiguous. The length of the CDR3 is 16 residues. Germline lookup yields CDR1 MNHNS and CDR2 SASEGT. V shed 2 bases and J shed 7 bases, with 15 bases lying between them. The CDR3 bases are TGTGCCAGCAGTGAACTCCCTTACTATCTGAATTCACCCCTCCACTTT. This sequence encodes CASSELPYYLNSPLHF.

This clonotype was detected many times. V usage is TRBV15 and J usage is TRBJ2-5; D gene uncertain. The CDR3 extends over 12 amino acids. The V end was cut by 5 bases, the J end by 4 bases, with 8 bases between. The germline gives CDR1 LNHNV, CDR2 YYDKDF (reference sequence). The CDR3 loop is CATSALGETQYF. CDR3 sequence (DNA): TGTGCCACCAGCGCCCTGGGAGAGACCCAGTACTTC.

This clonotype was counted at least ten times. This chain links TRBV24-1 with TRBJ2-5, with TRBD1 matching over 7 bases. CDR1 and CDR2 from the germline V gene are KGHDR and SFDVKD. The V gene end was trimmed by 3 bases and the J gene end by 4 bases; junction bases not matched to a gene: 4. There are 14 residues in the CDR3. CDR3 region: CATSDRQGTETQYF. The DNA for the CDR3 is TGTGCCACCAGTGATAGACAGGGTACAGAGACCCAGTACTTC.

Many counts were recorded for this clonotype. V is TRBV7-2 and J is TRBJ2-1; 11 positions match TRBD2. The CDR3 totals 17 residues. In germline, CDR1 is SGHTA, CDR2 FQGNSA. With 0 bases clipped from V and 5 bases from J, the junction kept 6 bases outside the gene matches. CDR3 in amino acids: CASSLAFSGGADNEQFF. In DNA, the CDR3 is TGTGCCAGCAGCTTAGCCTTTAGCGGGGGGGCTGACAATGAGCAGTTCTTC.

The genes are TRBV5-1 and TRBJ2-2; no definite D call. Trimming removed 4 bases at V and 3 bases at J, with 10 bases between. Germline CDR1 SGHRS, CDR2 YFSETQ. The CDR3 spans 14 residues. CDR3 region: CASSQAYDTGELFF. Written as DNA, the CDR3 is TGCGCCAGCAGCCAGGCCTATGACACCGGGGAGCTGTTTTTT.

This clonotype was counted many times. The rearrangement links TRBV27 to TRBJ1-5, with 9 nucleotides matching TRBD1. CDR1 and CDR2 from the germline V gene are MNHEY and SMNVEV (reference sequence). The ends lost 2 bases at V and 3 bases at J; junction bases unmatched: 8. The CDR3 length is 17 residues. The CDR3 loop reads CASSLEGTGRYNQPQHF. The CDR3 nucleotides are TGTGCCAGCAGTTTAGAGGGGACAGGGAGGTACAATCAGCCCCAGCATTTT.

Many counts were recorded for this clonotype. This chain links TRBV12-3 or TRBV12-4 with TRBJ2-1, with unresolved D. V was clipped by 3 bases and J by 6 bases, with 12 bases between them. CDR3 size: 14 residues. The CDR3 here is CASSFQVATNEQFF. Here the CDR3 DNA reads TGTGCCAGCAGTTTTCAGGTAGCAACCAATGAGCAGTTCTTC.

Comments on this clonotype: Being one base from a much bigger clone, this may be a read error. The chain uses TRBV7-9 and TRBJ2-1, with 8 bases matching TRBD2. With the DNA end fitting TRBJ2-7 better, the J assignment may be wrong. The germline V gene has CDR1 SEHNR and CDR2 FQNEAQ (reference sequence). The CDR3 contains 18 residues. The CDR3 region is CASSLARPGGLLSNEQYF. CDR3 in DNA: TGTGCCAGCAGCTTAGCTAGACCGGGGGGGCTTTTGAGCAATGAGCAGTACTTC.

This chain links TRBV18 with TRBJ1-5, with 7 bases fitting TRBD1. The CDR3 has 19 amino acids. Germline V gene sequence: CDR1 KGHSH, CDR2 LQKENI. The ends lost 5 bases at V and 1 base at J; junction bases unmatched: 17. The CDR3 region has the DNA TGTGCCAGCTCAAGCGGCAGAGGGACAGCCGATTGGAGCAATCAGCCCCAGCATTTT. It codes for CASSSGRGTADWSNQPQHF.

This clonotype was counted many times. The J gene is TRBJ2-7, the V gene TRBV12-5; 8 bases are shared with TRBD1. The V gene end was trimmed by 1 base and the J gene end by 6 bases; junction bases not matched to a gene: 5. CDR3 length: 14 residues. Germline CDR1 LGHNT, CDR2 FRNRAP. As DNA, the CDR3 is TGTGCTAGTGGTTTGGCGGTACAGGGGGTCGAGCAGTACTTC. Encoded protein: CASGLAVQGVEQYF.

As for this clonotype: One end of the junction is discordant with germline, which a read error may explain. This chain uses TRBV5-1 with TRBJ2-3; TRBD1 or TRBD2 may be the D gene (6 bases each). The CDR3 has 14 amino acids. Germline V CDR1 and CDR2: SGHRS, YFSETQ. The CDR3 DNA reads TGTGCCAGCAGCCTTCGAGGGGGGTTAGATACGCAGTATTTT. As protein: CASSLRGGLDTQYF.